The sequence of this T cell receptor beta chain was determined in a study of T-cell reconstitution after alpha-beta-depleted transplantation in children. This clonotype occurred many times. The CDR3 length is 14 residues. Trimming removed 7 bases from V and 3 bases from J, with 13 bases in between. The TCRbeta library was prepared with unique molecular identifiers. In TCRdb, the PCR reads were re-called with MiXCR into one record per CDR3 protein. The data show about 610,000 distinct CDR3 sequences, with under 12% seen just once and roughly 4% held by the top ten. The chain employs TRBV12-3 or TRBV12-4 and TRBJ2-1; D could derive from TRBD1 or TRBD2 (6 bases each). The TCR was taken from a human donor who donated a stem cell graft to a child with acute myeloid leukemia. The sequences come from PBMCs from the stem cell graft donor, collected from the stem cell graft. CDR3 DNA sequence: TGTGCCAGCACCCCCGGGGGCGGCTACAATGAGCAGTTCTTC. Amino acids: CASTPGGGYNEQFF.